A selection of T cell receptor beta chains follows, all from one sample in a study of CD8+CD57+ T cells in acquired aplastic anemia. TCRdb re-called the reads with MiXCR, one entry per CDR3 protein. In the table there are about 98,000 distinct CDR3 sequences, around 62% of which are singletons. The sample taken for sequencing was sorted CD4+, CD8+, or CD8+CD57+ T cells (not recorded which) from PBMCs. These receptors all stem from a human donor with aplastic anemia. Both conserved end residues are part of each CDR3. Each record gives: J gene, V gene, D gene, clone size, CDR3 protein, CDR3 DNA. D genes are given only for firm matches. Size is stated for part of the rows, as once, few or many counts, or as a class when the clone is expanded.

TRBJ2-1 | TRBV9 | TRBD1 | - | CASSISGTGGHNEQFF | TGTGCCAGCAGCATCTCCGGGACAGGGGGCCACAATGAGCAGTTCTTC
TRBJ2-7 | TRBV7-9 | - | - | CASSLSGGAYEQYF | TGTGCCAGCAGCTTATCAGGGGGGGCATACGAGCAGTACTTC
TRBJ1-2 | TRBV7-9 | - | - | CASSLGVDYGYTF | TGTGCCAGCAGCTTAGGGGTCGACTATGGCTACACCTTC
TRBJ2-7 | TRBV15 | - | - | CATSSEGGPEQYF | TGTGCCACCAGCAGTGAAGGGGGACCCGAGCAGTACTTC
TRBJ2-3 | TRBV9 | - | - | CASSVEAAHGTQYF | TGTGCCAGCAGCGTAGAGGCAGCGCACGGTACGCAGTATTTT
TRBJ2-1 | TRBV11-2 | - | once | CVSSAQMTSINPFF | TGTGTCAGCAGCGCCCAAATGACTAGTATCAATCCGTTCTTC
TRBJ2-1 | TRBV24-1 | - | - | CATSKLDSYNEQFF | TGCGCCACCTCGAAGCTGGACAGCTACAATGAGCAGTTCTTC
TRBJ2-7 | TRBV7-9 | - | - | CASSQEVGGEQYF | TGTGCCAGCAGCCAAGAGGTCGGGGGCGAGCAGTACTTC
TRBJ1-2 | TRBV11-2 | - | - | CASSLDLGASYGYTF | TGTGCCAGCAGCTTAGACCTAGGGGCGAGCTATGGCTACACCTTC
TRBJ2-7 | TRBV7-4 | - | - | CASSLGTSGVEQYF | TGTGCCAGCAGCTTAGGGACCTCGGGGGTCGAGCAGTACTTC
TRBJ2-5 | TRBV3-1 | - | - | CASSLSGPWKETQYF | TGTGCCAGCAGCTTAAGCGGGCCATGGAAAGAGACCCAGTACTTC
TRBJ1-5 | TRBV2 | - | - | CASSSSQAGNQPQHF | TGTGCCAGCAGTTCCTCACAGGCGGGCAATCAGCCCCAGCATTTT
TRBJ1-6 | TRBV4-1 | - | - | CASSQDLQGNSPLHF | TGCGCCAGCAGCCAAGATTTGCAGGGGAATTCACCCCTCCACTTT
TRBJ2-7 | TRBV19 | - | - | CASSRGAEQYF | TGTGCCAGTAGTCGGGGGGCCGAGCAGTACTTC
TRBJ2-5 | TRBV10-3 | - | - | CAISESVGETQYF | TGTGCCATCAGTGAGTCGGTTGGAGAGACCCAGTACTTC
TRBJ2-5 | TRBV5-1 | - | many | CASSLFQETQYF | TGCGCCAGCAGCTTGTTTCAAGAGACCCAGTACTTC
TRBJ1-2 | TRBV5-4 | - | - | CASSFRANNYGYTF | TGTGCCAGCAGCTTCCGAGCTAATAACTATGGCTACACCTTC
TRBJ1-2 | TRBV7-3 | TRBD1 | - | CASSQATGVGYTF | TGTGCCAGCAGCCAGGCGACAGGGGTTGGCTACACCTTC
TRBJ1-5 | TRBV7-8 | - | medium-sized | CASSIGGSQPQHF | TGTGCCAGCAGTATAGGGGGGAGTCAGCCCCAGCATTTT
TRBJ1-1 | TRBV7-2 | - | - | CASGLGLTLNTEAFF | TGTGCCAGCGGCTTGGGTTTAACACTGAACACTGAAGCTTTCTTT
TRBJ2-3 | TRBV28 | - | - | CASRGAGNTDTQYF | TGTGCCAGCAGAGGGGCAGGGAACACAGATACGCAGTATTTT
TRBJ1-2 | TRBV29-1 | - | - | CSVVLGKDSNYGYTF | TGCAGCGTTGTGTTAGGGAAGGATTCCAACTATGGCTACACCTTC
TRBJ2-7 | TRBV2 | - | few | CASTPTGSYEQYF | TGTGCCAGCACCCCGACAGGAAGTTACGAGCAGTACTTC
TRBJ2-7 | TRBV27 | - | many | CASSLGTASYEQYF | TGTGCCAGCAGTTTAGGCACTGCATCATACGAGCAGTACTTC
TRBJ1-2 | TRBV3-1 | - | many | CASSQDRGPGRYGYTF | TGTGCCAGCAGCCAAGATCGAGGGCCGGGACGCTATGGCTACACCTTC
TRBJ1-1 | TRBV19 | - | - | CASSIRGGMNTEAFF | TGTGCCAGTAGTATCCGAGGGGGAATGAACACTGAAGCTTTCTTT
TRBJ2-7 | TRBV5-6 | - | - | CASSQTRDEQYF | TGTGCCAGCAGCCAGACTAGGGACGAGCAGTACTTC
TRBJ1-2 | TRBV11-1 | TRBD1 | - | CASSSGWDRENYGYTF | TGTGCCAGCAGCTCTGGATGGGACAGGGAGAACTATGGCTACACCTTC
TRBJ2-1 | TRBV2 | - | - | CASSVRSTYNEQFF | TGTGCCAGCAGTGTTAGGTCAACCTACAATGAGCAGTTCTTC
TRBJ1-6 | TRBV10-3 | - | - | CASGQMGRGDSPLHF | TGTGCCTCAGGACAAATGGGCCGGGGAGATTCACCCCTCCACTTT
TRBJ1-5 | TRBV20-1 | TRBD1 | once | CSAAGQGINNQPQHF | TGCAGTGCGGCGGGACAGGGGATTAACAATCAGCCCCAGCATTTT
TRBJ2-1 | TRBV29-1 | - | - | CSVEDLGQAPYEQFF | TGCAGCGTTGAAGATCTAGGCCAAGCCCCCTACGAGCAGTTCTTC
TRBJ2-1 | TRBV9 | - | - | CASSVNAASSYNEQFF | TGTGCCAGCAGCGTAAATGCGGCAAGCTCCTACAATGAGCAGTTCTTC
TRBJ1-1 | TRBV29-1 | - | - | CSVVRDTEAFF | TGCAGCGTTGTCCGGGACACTGAAGCTTTCTTT
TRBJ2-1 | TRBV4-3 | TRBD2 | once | CASSRTTSGDYNEQFF | TGCGCCAGCAGCCGAACGACTAGCGGGGACTACAATGAGCAGTTCTTC
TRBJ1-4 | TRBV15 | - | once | CATSRDQGRDEKLFF | TGTGCCACCAGCAGAGATCAGGGGAGGGATGAAAAACTGTTTTTT
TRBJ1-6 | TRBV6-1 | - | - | CASSDRVDSPLHF | TGTGCCAGCAGTGACAGGGTAGATTCACCCCTCCACTTT
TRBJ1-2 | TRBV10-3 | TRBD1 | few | CAISQMDRDDHGYTF | TGTGCCATCAGCCAGATGGACAGGGACGATCATGGCTACACCTTC
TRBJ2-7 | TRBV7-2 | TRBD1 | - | CASSFWGQGLYEQYF | TGTGCCAGCAGCTTTTGGGGACAGGGTCTCTACGAGCAGTACTTC
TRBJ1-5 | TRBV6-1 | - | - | CASSGGDLGPQHF | TGTGCCAGCAGTGGAGGGGACTTGGGGCCCCAGCATTTT
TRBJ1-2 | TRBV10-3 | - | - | CATTKGGLGYTF | TGTGCCACCACTAAGGGGGGTTTGGGCTACACCTTC
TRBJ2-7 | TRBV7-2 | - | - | CASSPQRDSYEQYF | TGTGCCAGCAGCCCCCAGAGGGACTCCTACGAGCAGTACTTC
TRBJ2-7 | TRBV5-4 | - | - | CASSLQGKAYEQYF | TGTGCCAGCAGCTTGCAGGGTAAGGCCTACGAGCAGTACTTC
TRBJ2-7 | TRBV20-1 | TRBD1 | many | CSARDRRVSYEQYF | TGCAGTGCGCGGGACAGGAGGGTTTCCTACGAGCAGTACTTC
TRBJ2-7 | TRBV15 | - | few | CATSNPYEQYF | TGTGCCACCAGTAATCCCTACGAGCAGTACTTC
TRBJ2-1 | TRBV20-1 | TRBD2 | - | CSALAGGPSYNEQFF | TGCAGTGCGCTAGCGGGAGGCCCGTCCTACAATGAGCAGTTCTTC
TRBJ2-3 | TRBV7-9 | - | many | CASSLTRSAGNTQYF | TGTGCCAGCAGCTTAACTAGGAGCGCGGGAAATACGCAGTATTTT
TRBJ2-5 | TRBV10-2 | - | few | CASRRTHRETQYF | TGCGCCAGCAGGAGGACTCATCGAGAGACCCAGTACTTC
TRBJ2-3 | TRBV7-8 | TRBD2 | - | CASSFRGRGTDTQYF | TGTGCCAGCAGCTTTCGCGGGAGGGGCACAGATACGCAGTATTTT
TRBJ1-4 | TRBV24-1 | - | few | CATSDSGDNEKLFF | TGTGCCACCAGTGATTCAGGGGACAATGAAAAACTGTTTTTT
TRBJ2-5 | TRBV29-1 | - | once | CSVETYTAQYF | TGCAGCGTTGAAACCTATACGGCCCAGTACTTC
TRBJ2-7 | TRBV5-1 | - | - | CASSLGQVAADEQYF | TGCGCCAGCAGCTTGGGGCAGGTGGCGGCGGACGAGCAGTACTTC